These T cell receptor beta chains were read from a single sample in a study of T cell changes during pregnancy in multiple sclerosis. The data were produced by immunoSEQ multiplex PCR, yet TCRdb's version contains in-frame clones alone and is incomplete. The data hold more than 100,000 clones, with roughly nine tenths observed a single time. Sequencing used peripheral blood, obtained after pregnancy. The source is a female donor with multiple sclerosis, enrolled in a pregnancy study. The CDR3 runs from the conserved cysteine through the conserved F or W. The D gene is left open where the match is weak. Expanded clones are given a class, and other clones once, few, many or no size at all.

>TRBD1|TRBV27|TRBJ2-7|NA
CASSPGGGYIYEQYF
TGTGCCAGCAGTCCAGGGGGCGGTTATATCTACGAGCAGTACTTC
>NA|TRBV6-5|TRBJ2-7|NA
CASSSPDYEQYF
TGTGCCAGCAGTTCCCCAGACTACGAGCAGTACTTC
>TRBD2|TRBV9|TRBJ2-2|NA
CASSVASGANTGELFF
TGTGCCAGCAGCGTAGCGAGCGGGGCAAACACCGGGGAGCTGTTTTTT
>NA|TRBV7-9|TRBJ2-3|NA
CASSFPRTLSSTDTQYF
TGTGCCAGCAGCTTCCCCCGGACTCTATCCAGCACAGATACGCAGTATTTT
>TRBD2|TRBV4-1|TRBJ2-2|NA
CASSQEGLAGGRGRTGELFF
TGCGCCAGCAGCCAAGAGGGACTAGCGGGAGGGCGAGGAAGGACCGGGGAGCTGTTTTTT
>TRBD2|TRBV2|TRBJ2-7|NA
CASSTGTSGRASYEQYF
TGTGCCAGCAGTACCGGGACTAGCGGGAGGGCCTCGTACGAGCAGTACTTC
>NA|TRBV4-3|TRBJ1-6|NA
CASSQDPRGGGNSPLHF
TGCGCCAGCAGCCAAGATCCGAGGGGAGGGGGTAATTCACCCCTCCACTTT
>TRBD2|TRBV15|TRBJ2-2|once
CATSRKGLAIGGELFF
TGTGCCACCAGCAGGAAGGGACTAGCTATTGGCGGGGAGCTGTTTTTT
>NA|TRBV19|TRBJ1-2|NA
CASREPGVYGYTF
TGTGCCAGTAGAGAACCAGGGGTCTATGGCTACACCTTC
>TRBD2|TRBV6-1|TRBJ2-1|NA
CASRQLAGVMNEQFF
TGTGCCAGCAGACAACTAGCGGGAGTTATGAATGAGCAGTTCTTC
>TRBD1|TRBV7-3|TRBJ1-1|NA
CASSLRQGLAEAFF
TGTGCCAGCAGCTTAAGACAGGGTCTCGCTGAAGCTTTCTTT
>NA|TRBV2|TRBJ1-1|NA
CASSDQGWEYTEAFF
TGTGCCAGCAGTGATCAGGGATGGGAATACACTGAAGCTTTCTTT
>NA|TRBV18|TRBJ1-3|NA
CASSPAGYSGNTIYF
TGTGCCAGCTCACCAGCGGGTTACTCTGGAAACACCATATATTTT
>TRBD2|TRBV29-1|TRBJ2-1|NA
CSVEGLAGNEQFF
TGCAGCGTTGAGGGACTAGCCGGTAATGAGCAGTTCTTC
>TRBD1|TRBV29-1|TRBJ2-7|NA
CSVEGYGHRGYEQYF
TGCAGCGTTGAAGGATACGGGCACAGGGGCTACGAGCAGTACTTC
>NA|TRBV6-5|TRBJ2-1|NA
CASSYSGGPINNEQFF
TGTGCCAGCAGTTACTCGGGGGGGCCTATCAACAATGAGCAGTTCTTC
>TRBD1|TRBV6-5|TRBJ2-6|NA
CASSYRTGSGANVLTF
TGTGCCAGCAGTTATAGGACAGGCTCTGGGGCCAACGTCCTGACTTTC
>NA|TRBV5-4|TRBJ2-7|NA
CASSLPGTGRYEQYF
TGTGCCAGCAGCTTGCCCGGGACTGGTCGCTACGAGCAGTACTTC
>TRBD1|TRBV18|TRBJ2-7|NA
CASSPQGGLTYEQYF
TGTGCCAGCTCACCACAAGGGGGCCTGACCTACGAGCAGTACTTC
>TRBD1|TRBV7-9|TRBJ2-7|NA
CASSAAGQGPYEQYF
TGTGCCAGCAGCGCTGCAGGACAGGGTCCCTACGAGCAGTACTTC
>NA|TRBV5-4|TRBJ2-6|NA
CATRQINSGANVLTF
TGTGCCACCCGACAGATAAACTCTGGGGCCAACGTCCTGACTTTC
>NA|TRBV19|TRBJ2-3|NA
CASRVPGLSTNTQYF
TGTGCCAGTAGGGTACCTGGGCTGTCGACAAATACGCAGTATTTT
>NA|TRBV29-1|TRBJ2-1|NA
CSVVEHKQFF
TGCAGCGTTGTCGAGCATAAGCAGTTCTTC
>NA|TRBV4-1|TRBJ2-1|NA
CASSQPTRRNEQFF
TGCGCCAGCAGCCAACCGACTAGACGCAATGAGCAGTTCTTC